Below, one T cell receptor (beta chain) is given with its context. Its specificity is not known. This CDR3 is built from 17 residues. V dropped 4 bases and J dropped 2 bases, with 19 bases sitting between them. Per the germline V gene, CDR1 is LGHNA and CDR2 is YNFKEQ. The sample originates from a study of Ad26.COV2.S vaccination and SARS-CoV-2 variants. Overall study findings and caveats: Similar non-spike TCR breadth was observed in recipients of vaccine and of placebo. After vaccination, reports described spike-specific CD8+ and CD4+ T cell responses as showing substantial breadth. While placebo recipients had lower spike-specific TCR breadth, vaccine recipients had more.

Measured with immunoSEQ multiplex PCR; TCRdb has only the in-frame clones, and not every one. This sample has 150,000 to 200,000 clones, with roughly nine tenths found just once. The V call is TRBV4-2, the J call TRBJ2-3, with D possibly matching TRBD1 (6 bases). This clonotype was sampled from a human donor who had recovered from COVID-19. Sequenced material: peripheral blood, taken after recovery from COVID-19. This CDR3 is CASSPGGRIGLTDTQYF. CDR3 nucleotide sequence: TGTGCCAGCAGCCCTGGGGGCCGCATAGGCCTCACAGATACGCAGTATTTT.